This T cell receptor (beta chain) was retrieved from a study of T-cell reconstitution after alpha-beta-depleted transplantation in children. Study conclusions and caveats: Recipient T cells and thymic progenitors that survived gave rise to the high TCRbeta diversity observed at day 60 in some patients.

Comments on this clonotype: Its antigen is unidentified.

Germline V gives CDR1 SGDLS, CDR2 YYNGEE. The CDR3 length is 17 residues. V lost 0 bases to trimming and J lost 5 bases; unmatched junction nucleotides: 10. For TCRbeta, the library was prepared with unique molecular identifiers. Each CDR3 protein gets one entry after TCRdb re-called the PCR reads with MiXCR. Altogether about 980,000 distinct CDR3 sequences are present, roughly 31% being singletons, with the ten largest covering roughly 30%. The sequence derives from a boy younger than two who had a stem cell transplant for SCID, so the T cells may come from the graft donor. The sequencing used PBMCs, mostly from graft donor cells, collected 360 days after TCRalphabeta/CD19-depleted stem cell transplant. The V and J genes are TRBV9 and TRBJ2-1, with TRBD2 matching over 8 bases. The CDR3 coding sequence is TGTGCCAGCAGCGTAGGGCCCGCCGGGGGGGCTGACAATGAGCAGTTCTTC. Translation gives CASSVGPAGGADNEQFF. The full variable domain, in which reference TRBV9 and TRBJ2-1 provide the parts outside the CDR3, is DSGVTQTPKHLITATGQRVTLRCSPRSGDLSVYWYQQSLDQGLQFLIQYYNGEERAKGNILERFSAQQFPDLHSELNLSSLELGDSALYFCASSVGPAGGADNEQFFGPGTRLTVL.